This T cell receptor (beta chain) emerged from a study of blood T cells in healthy people across ages. Then a second PCR, running roughly 7 to 12 cycles, was carried out with a sample-barcoded 5' primer and a J-beta primer mix. Unique molecular identifiers of 12 random nucleotides labeled each cDNA. TCRdb analysed the 5' RACE reads with MiXCR anew, one entry per CDR3 protein. The sample lists about 900,000 distinct CDR3 sequences, around 49% occurring once. Overall study results and limits: Estimated diversity across one million T cells was deemed an underestimate.

Notes on this clonotype: Its antigen is not identified.

There are 17 residues in the CDR3. CDR1 is MDHEN, CDR2 SYDVKM, per germline. J lost 2 bases, V lost 4 bases, and 5 bases had no gene match. The clonotype comes from a man younger than 45 in good health. This rearrangement joins TRBV28 to TRBJ2-6; 10 bases are a match to TRBD2. Source material: blood. The CDR3 here is CASSSAGGYAGANVLTF. CDR3 nucleotides: TGTGCCAGCAGTTCAGCGGGGGGGTACGCTGGGGCCAACGTCCTGACTTTC.